One and the same sample provided the 25 T cell receptor beta chains below, sequenced in a study of blood T cell repertoires in COVID-19. Profiled with immunoSEQ multiplex PCR; TCRdb holds only in-frame clones, not every one. This table holds tens of thousands of clones, 86% found once. Sequencing input: peripheral blood. These TCRs come from a human donor in a cohort sampled during active COVID-19.

The chain is built from TRBV30 and TRBJ2-7; 8 bases fit TRBD2. The CDR3 has 14 residues. Per the germline V gene, CDR1 is GTSNPN and CDR2 is SVGIG (reference sequence). The V and J ends lost 6 bases and 2 bases, in that order; junction bases with no gene match: 9. The CDR3 here is CACVLAGVTYEQYF. CDR3 DNA sequence: TGTGCCTGTGTTCTAGCGGGCGTGACCTACGAGCAGTACTTC.

This rearrangement joins TRBV5-1 to TRBJ1-2, with 7 bases lining up with TRBD1. V lost 0 bases and J lost 3; bases outside the gene matches: 5. The CDR3 contains 15 residues. Germline CDR1 and CDR2: SGHRS and YFSETQ. The CDR3 bases are TGCGCCAGCAGCTTGGGGGGACAGACGGACTATGGCTACACCTTC. Its translation: CASSLGGQTDYGYTF.

The chain joins TRBV21-1 to TRBJ2-7; the table's D call TRBD1 went unverified against the DNA. TRBV21-1 is annotated as a pseudogene. The CDR3 spans 14 residues. For the CDR3, the DNA is TGTGCCAGCAGCAAAGGGGACAGGGACTACGAGCAGTACTTC. This gives the protein CASSKGDRDYEQYF.

The J gene is TRBJ2-1, the V gene TRBV7-9; D call uncertain. Per germline, CDR1 SEHNR and CDR2 FQNEAQ (reference sequence). CDR3 length equals 15 residues. The V gene lost 0 bases and the J gene lost 4 bases, with 10 bases spanning the gap. The CDR3 region has the DNA TGTGCCAGCAGCTTAGCGCGACTGGAATACAATGAGCAGTTCTTC. Amino acids: CASSLARLEYNEQFF.

The chain employs TRBV7-3 and TRBJ2-3; 8 bases fit TRBD1. This CDR3 has 16 residues. The J segment lost 0 bases and the V segment lost 5 bases, leaving 7 bases of the junction unmatched. The germline gives CDR1 SGHTA, CDR2 FQGTGA. The CDR3 region has the DNA TGTGCCAGCAGCCTACACCAGGGGGCCAGCACAGATACGCAGTATTTT. Its protein product is CASSLHQGASTDTQYF.

This chain connects TRBV19 to TRBJ2-7; D perhaps matches TRBD2 (5 bases). Trimming took off 3 bases at V and 4 bases at J, with 16 bases between the two ends. Germline V gene sequence: CDR1 LNHDA, CDR2 SQIVND (reference sequence). CDR3 size: 15 residues. CDR3 region: CASSIQFGVWYEQYF. In DNA, the CDR3 is TGTGCCAGTAGTATCCAGTTCGGGGTCTGGTACGAGCAGTACTTC.

This rearrangement joins TRBV3-1 (or the pseudogene TRBV3-2) to TRBJ2-5; 12 bases agree with TRBD1. V lost 6 bases and J lost 5; bases outside the gene matches: 16. The length of the CDR3 is 18 residues. The V gene's germline CDR1 is LGHDT and CDR2 YNNKEL (reference sequence). For the CDR3, the DNA is TGTGCCAGCAGTCGCGCATATACCGGGACAGGGGGCCGGGAGACCCAGTACTTC. As protein: CASSRAYTGTGGRETQYF.

This chain uses TRBV24-1 with TRBJ2-1; 7 bases align to TRBD1. The junction had 9 bases not matched to a gene; V was cut back by 5 bases and J by 0 bases. This CDR3 is built from 17 residues. Germline V gene data show CDR1 as KGHDR and CDR2 as SFDVKD. CDR3 DNA sequence: TGTGCCACCAGTGGTTCCCCGGGACAGAGCTCCTACAATGAGCAGTTCTTC. It specifies CATSGSPGQSSYNEQFF.

The CDR3 region has the DNA TGTGCCAGCAGCTTAGTAGAGGACAGAGCTAACTATGGCTACACCTTC. Translating it yields CASSLVEDRANYGYTF. The rearrangement links TRBV7-2 to TRBJ1-2; TRBD1 might be the D (6 bases). Germline CDR1 is SGHTA and CDR2 is FQGNSA. The CDR3 extends over 16 amino acids. Trimming left V 1 base short and J 0 bases short, with 12 bases between. The full variable domain, in which reference TRBV7-2 and TRBJ1-2 provide the parts outside the CDR3, is GAGVSQSPSNKVTEKGKDVELRCDPISGHTALYWYRQSLGQGLEFLIYFQGNSAPDKSGLPSDRFSAERTGGSVSTLTIQRTQQEDSAVYLCASSLVEDRANYGYTFGSGTRLTVV.

The CDR3 DNA is TGTGCCAGCCAGACCCGGGACACCCTACTTAACACCTTC. Translated: CASQTRDTLLNTF. The rearrangement joins TRBV28 to TRBJ1-2, with D maybe TRBD1 (6 bases). CDR3 length: 13 amino acids. Germline assignment: CDR1 MDHEN and CDR2 SYDVKM. With 8 bases removed from V and 12 bases from J, the gap between germline ends came to 22 bases.

The chain joins TRBV5-5 to TRBJ2-7; 8 bases map to TRBD1. This CDR3 region has 15 residues. The V gene's germline CDR1 is SGHKS and CDR2 YYEKEE (reference sequence). V lost 3 bases and J lost 3; bases outside the gene matches: 8. The chain's CDR3 is CASSYKQGVGYEQYF. The CDR3 nucleotides read TGTGCCAGCAGCTACAAACAGGGGGTGGGCTACGAGCAGTACTTC.

This rearrangement joins TRBV7-9 to TRBJ2-2; the D gene is possibly TRBD1 (5 bases). CDR3 length: 15 residues. In germline, CDR1 is SEHNR, CDR2 FQNEAQ (reference sequence). V was cut by 3 bases and J by 0 bases, with 8 bases left in between. The CDR3 is CASSFSGTNTGELFF. DNA of the CDR3: TGTGCCAGCAGCTTTTCAGGGACGAACACCGGGGAGCTGTTTTTT.

The chain has TRBV7-2 and TRBJ1-1; a weak D match, TRBD1 (6 bases). V shed 3 bases and J shed 2 bases, with 10 bases lying between them. Germline CDR1 reads SGHTA; CDR2 reads FQGNSA. There are 14 residues in the CDR3. The CDR3 loop is CASSFRTANTEAFF. Here the CDR3 DNA reads TGTGCCAGCAGCTTTCGGACAGCAAACACTGAAGCTTTCTTT.

The chain couples TRBV5-6 to TRBJ1-1; perhaps TRBD1 as D (6 bases). The CDR3 has 13 residues. V gave up 2 bases and J gave up 8 bases, with 13 bases separating them. CDR1 is SGHDT, CDR2 YYEEEE, per germline. The CDR3 region has the DNA TGTGCCAGCAGCTTTGGACAGCCGCGGGAAGCTTTCTTT. Translating gives CASSFGQPREAFF.

The V and J genes are TRBV7-9 and TRBJ2-5; TRBD1 might be the D (5 bases). There are 14 residues in the CDR3. Germline V gives CDR1 SEHNR, CDR2 FQNEAQ (reference sequence). The ends were cut back, 5 bases at V and 1 base at J, with 11 bases in the middle. The CDR3 loop is CASSPRDSQETQYF. DNA of the CDR3: TGTGCCAGCAGCCCACGAGACAGCCAAGAGACCCAGTACTTC.

In the case of this clone: Other DNA sequences of this sample code for an identical CDR3. The genes are TRBV27 and TRBJ1-1; 8 positions agree with TRBD1. Germline CDR1 reads MNHEY; CDR2 reads SMNVEV (reference sequence). The V segment lost 0 bases and the J segment 4 bases; nucleotides outside the gene matches: 4. The CDR3 has 15 residues. The CDR3 protein is CASSLSGTGVTEAFF. The CDR3, as DNA: TGTGCCAGCAGTTTATCCGGGACAGGAGTCACTGAAGCTTTCTTT.

This clone has ten or more counts. The rearrangement joins TRBV27 to TRBJ2-1; 9 bases agree with TRBD2. V dropped 0 bases and J dropped 10; count of bases not matched to a gene: 7. The CDR3 runs to 15 residues. In germline, CDR1 is MNHEY, CDR2 SMNVEV (reference sequence). This CDR3 reads CASSLSSTGLAEQFF. The CDR3 DNA sequence: TGTGCCAGCAGTTTATCCTCAACGGGACTAGCCGAGCAGTTCTTC.

The rearrangement links TRBV20-1 to TRBJ2-1; TRBD2 aligns across 9 bases. Germline lookup yields CDR1 DFQATT and CDR2 SNEGSKA (reference sequence). V lost 3 bases, J lost 0 bases, and 3 bases stayed unmatched. This CDR3 has 15 residues. CDR3 nucleotides: TGCAGTGCTAGTCCTAGCGGGGCCTCCTACAATGAGCAGTTCTTC. Encoded protein: CSASPSGASYNEQFF.

The J gene is TRBJ2-2, the V gene TRBV24-1, with D unclear. The germline CDR1 and CDR2 sequences are KGHDR and SFDVKD. CDR3 size: 16 residues. V was cut by 1 base and J by 4 bases, with 12 bases left in between. The CDR3 bases are TGTGCCACCAGTGATTTCCCCGGCAGGTCCACCGGGGAGCTGTTTTTT. Translating it yields CATSDFPGRSTGELFF.

V and J are TRBV28 and TRBJ2-2, with D uncertain. Germline-derived CDR1 and CDR2 are MDHEN and SYDVKM. The V end was cut by 10 bases, the J end by 5 bases, with 11 bases between. There are 12 residues in the CDR3. CDR3 sequence reads: CAILGFTGELFF. The CDR3 nucleotides are TGTGCCATCCTCGGGTTTACCGGGGAGCTGTTTTTT.

The rearrangement joins TRBV7-9 to TRBJ1-1; D ambiguous. The ends were cut back, 5 bases at V and 1 base at J, with 8 bases in the middle. This CDR3 has 13 residues. Germline values: CDR1 SEHNR, CDR2 FQNEAQ (reference sequence). CDR3 nucleotides: TGTGCCAGCAGCCGTGTACAGAACACTGAAGCTTTCTTT. As protein: CASSRVQNTEAFF.

This rearrangement joins TRBV12-3 or TRBV12-4 to TRBJ1-1; D possibly corresponds to TRBD1 (6 bases). V gave up 5 bases and J gave up 5 bases, with 12 bases separating them. The CDR3 covers 13 residues. The CDR3 coding sequence is TGTGCCAGCAGTCCACAGGGATGGACTGAAGCTTTCTTT. The encoded protein is CASSPQGWTEAFF.

The rearrangement joins TRBV19 to TRBJ2-3; a possible D gene is TRBD1 (6 bases). Germline V lookup: CDR1 LNHDA, CDR2 SQIVND (reference sequence). Trimming took off 7 bases at V and 0 bases at J, with 11 bases between the two ends. CDR3 length: 14 amino acids. CDR3 DNA: TGTGCCAGTACTCCGGGACACAGCACAGATACGCAGTATTTT. Encoded protein: CASTPGHSTDTQYF.

Here the CDR3 DNA reads TGTGCCACCGGGTCGGTAGCGGGGACCTACGAGCAGTACTTC. It specifies CATGSVAGTYEQYF. This chain links TRBV6-5 with TRBJ2-7, with 8 bases matching TRBD2. There are 14 residues in the CDR3. CDR1 and CDR2 (germline): MNHEY, SVGAGI. Trimming took 10 bases from V and 2 from J; bases not matched to a gene: 10.

This clone came up once. This chain joins TRBV30 and TRBJ1-1; TRBD1 agrees at 8 bases. Germline V gives CDR1 GTSNPN, CDR2 SVGIG (reference sequence). After removal of 0 bases from V and 7 bases from J, the junction contained 4 bases not matched to a gene. CDR3 length equals 13 residues. Here the CDR3 reads CAWSVRTGGEAFF. Written as DNA, the CDR3 is TGTGCCTGGAGTGTACGAACAGGGGGTGAAGCTTTCTTT.